A single sample is the source of the 4 T cell receptor beta chains below, sequenced in a study of CD8+ T cells in alopecia areata. The sequencing template was cDNA reverse transcribed from extracted RNA. The table came from immunoSEQ multiplex PCR; TCRdb's copy has only in-frame clones and leaves some out. The sample shows 200,000 to 250,000 clones, more than 45% of them seen only once. Treatment of the sample: oral pan-JAK inhibitor, 5-10 mg twice daily. The material sequenced was CD4+ T cells sorted from blood, taken at week 4, from a patient treated with tofacitinib. Every receptor here comes from a human donor with alopecia areata.

This clone was picked up a small number of times. The chain has TRBV6-5 and TRBJ2-5; D unresolved. V lost 11 bases to trimming and J lost 1 base, with 17 bases between them. CDR1 MNHEY and CDR2 SVGAGI come from the germline V gene. This CDR3 is 14 amino acids long. As DNA, the CDR3 is TGTGCCGCAGCTTATGCCAAGTTCCAAGAGACCCAGTACTTC. Translation: CAAAYAKFQETQYF.

This clone was seen more than once but under ten times. This rearrangement joins TRBV29-1 to TRBJ2-3; TRBD2 matches 11 bases. The germline V gene encodes CDR1 SQVTM and CDR2 ANQGSEA. The CDR3 has 15 amino acids. V gave up 6 bases and J gave up 6 bases; unmatched junction bases: 11. The CDR3 loop is CSVEVPSGRSDTQYF. CDR3 in DNA: TGCAGCGTCGAGGTGCCTAGCGGGAGGTCTGATACGCAGTATTTT.

The chain is built from TRBV29-1 and TRBJ1-4; 7 bases fit TRBD1. The CDR3 length is 14 residues. Germline V gene lookup returns CDR1 SQVTM and CDR2 ANQGSEA. V dropped 6 bases and J dropped 5; count of bases not matched to a gene: 9. The CDR3 region is CSVHGTAENEKLFF. CDR3 DNA: TGCAGCGTCCACGGGACAGCCGAAAATGAAAAACTGTTTTTT.

The chain has TRBV29-1 and TRBJ1-1; D not resolved. Germline CDR1 is SQVTM and CDR2 is ANQGSEA. The CDR3 runs 11 residues. The V end lost 3 bases, the J end lost 7 bases, and 9 bases lay between the germline ends. CDR3 coding DNA: TGCAGCGTTGATGCAGCCTATGAAGCTTTCTTT. Its translation is CSVDAAYEAFF.